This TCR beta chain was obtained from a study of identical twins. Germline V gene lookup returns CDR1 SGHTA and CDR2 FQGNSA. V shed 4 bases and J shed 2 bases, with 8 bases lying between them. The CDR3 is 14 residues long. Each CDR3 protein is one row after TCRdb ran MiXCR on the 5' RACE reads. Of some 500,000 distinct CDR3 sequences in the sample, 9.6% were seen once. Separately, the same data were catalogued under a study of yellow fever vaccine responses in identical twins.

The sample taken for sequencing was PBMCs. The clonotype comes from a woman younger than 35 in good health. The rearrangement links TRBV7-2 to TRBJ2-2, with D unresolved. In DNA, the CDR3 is TGTGCCAGCAGCTGCGGACCAAACACCGGGGAGCTGTTTTTT. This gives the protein CASSCGPNTGELFF. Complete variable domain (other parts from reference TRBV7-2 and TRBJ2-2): GAGVSQSPSNKVTEKGKDVELRCDPISGHTALYWYRQSLGQGLEFLIYFQGNSAPDKSGLPSDRFSAERTGGSVSTLTIQRTQQEDSAVYLCASSCGPNTGELFFGEGSRLTVL.